This T cell receptor beta chain was identified in a study of blood T cell repertoires in COVID-19. Across the whole study: Samples taken during acute and convalescent COVID-19 were collected in the United States, Italy and Spain. PBMCs, B-cell-depleted T cells, or T cells provided the cDNA or gDNA that made up the material.

Trimming took off 0 bases at V and 5 bases at J, with 5 bases between the two ends. Germline CDR1 reads SGHDT; CDR2 reads YYEEEE. The length of the CDR3 is 12 residues. Original handling: Nucleated cell number was recorded as an estimate derived from reference gene primer amplification. Assay used: immunoSEQ multiplex PCR; TCRdb lists only in-frame clones, some missing. V and J calls and clone size follow that table, whereas D and trimming were derived from the DNA. The table records 35,000 to 55,000 clones, 75% to 90% of them present only once. The clonotype comes from a man in his fifties or sixties with active COVID-19. Sequenced sample: peripheral blood. The chain uses TRBV5-6 and TRBJ1-2; D is uncertain. The CDR3 sequence: CASSLVPYGYTF. The CDR3 DNA is TGTGCCAGCAGCTTGGTCCCTTATGGCTACACCTTC.